This T cell receptor (beta chain) was sequenced in a study of early T cells in non-severe SARS-CoV-2 infection. Across the study: The chains were unpaired, and the sequenced material was bulk RNA from unsorted whole blood.

This CDR3 is built from 13 residues. Germline lookup yields CDR1 SQVTM and CDR2 ANQGSEA. The V end lost 4 bases, the J end lost 3 bases, and 13 bases lay between the germline ends. TCRdb re-called the 5' RACE reads through MiXCR, storing one row per CDR3 protein. The sample has around 55,000 distinct CDR3 sequences, 5.5% to 8.5% seen once; the top ten hold around 5%. Ten or more counts support this clonotype. The target antigen is unknown. Study-wide points: Comparison of clonotypes with VDJdb favored anti-spike CD8 responses while missing private and CD4 specificities.

The source was whole blood, collected at baseline. The sequence derives from an adult who was a healthcare worker with PCR-confirmed SARS-CoV-2 infection or an uninfected control (not recorded which). The V gene is TRBV29-1, the J gene TRBJ2-7; D might be TRBD1 (5 bases). CDR3 DNA: TGCAGCGTTGTAGGTCAGGGCTACTACGAGCAGTACTTC. Encoded protein: CSVVGQGYYEQYF.